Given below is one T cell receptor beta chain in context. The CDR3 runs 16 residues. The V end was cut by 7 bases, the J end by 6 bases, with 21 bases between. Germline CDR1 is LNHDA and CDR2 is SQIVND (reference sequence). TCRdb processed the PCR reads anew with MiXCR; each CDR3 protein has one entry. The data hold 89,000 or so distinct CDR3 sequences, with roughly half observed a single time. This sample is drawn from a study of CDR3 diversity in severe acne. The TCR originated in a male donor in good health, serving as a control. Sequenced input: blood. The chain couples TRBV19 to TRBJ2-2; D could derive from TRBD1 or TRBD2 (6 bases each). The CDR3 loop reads CASTSPPGAPSGELFF. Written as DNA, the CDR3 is TGTGCCAGTACCTCGCCCCCGGGGGCGCCCTCCGGGGAGCTGTTTTTT.